This T cell receptor beta chain derives from a study of blood T cells in healthy people across ages (dated by TCRdb to between 2015 and 2017). Regarding the research as a whole: In model experiments, roughly one uniquely barcoded TCR beta cDNA molecule per two T cells was captured by template switching. To track age-related changes in TCR beta repertoire diversity, the study relied on deep sequencing normalized with unique cDNA molecular identifiers. Four age groups were formed from the donors: young (average approximately 15 years), middle-aged (approximately 40), aged (around 68) and long-lived (around 82). To avoid experimental bias, donors of different ages were randomly spread across the sequencing lanes. The study analyzed two additional independent replicas of 1 million unique cDNA reads from the same blood draw for two donors, one aged 18 to 29 and one aged 80 or older.

The germline V gene encodes CDR1 MNHNS and CDR2 SASEGT. Counted from cysteine to phenylalanine, this CDR3 has 15 amino acids. Left in the record is the CDR3 DNA by itself, 45 bases read in frame from the first base. Clipping removes 6 bases from V and 5 bases from J, with 12 as the unmatched junction base count. Findings and caveats that apply to the study as a whole: Because the CMV infection status of the donors was unknown, age-related changes in expanded clonotypes may potentially have been confounded. A strong correlation was found between observed TCR beta diversity and the percentage of naive T cells measured by flow cytometry. The long-lived group showed more naive CD4+ T cells, fewer expanded clones and increased TCR diversity than the aged group, suggesting age selection. Because profiling used bulk unsorted PBMCs, naive and antigen-experienced compartments could not be compared conclusively. As age increased, observed TCR beta diversity per million T cells dropped in a roughly linear way, and a significant reduction was already evident by age 40. Estimates of total diversity based on one million sequenced T cells were considered lower bounds and underestimates.

Library method: 5' RACE. This sample was sequenced with an Illumina HiSeq 2500. A second PCR of roughly 7 to 11 cycles was performed with a sample-barcoded 5' primer and a J-beta primer mix. A template-switch 5' adaptor carrying 12 random nucleotides introduced a unique molecular identifier onto each TCR beta cDNA molecule. At least 3 million CDR3-containing paired-end reads were obtained from each sample. First-strand cDNA synthesis was performed from all RNA using the Mint cDNA synthesis kit, with priming by a TRBC-specific oligonucleotide. Following uracil-DNA glycosylase treatment, a first 18-cycle PCR with universal primers M1SS and BC2_uni_R was performed on all cDNA. The authors' pipeline ran thus. Normalization of each sample was performed by random selection of 1 million high-quality reads, each carrying a distinct molecular identifier. Instead of being binned into consensus sequences, reads with shared molecular identifiers were discarded. CDR3 identification, clonotype clustering and error correction used MiTCR with a Q25 quality threshold and the strictest error-elimination algorithm. A nonparametric unseen species model using Euler transformation provided a lower-bound estimate of total TCR beta diversity. TCRdb reprocessing: public reads trimmed at Q25 with fastp, clones called with MiXCR, in-frame beta chains kept. Rows with one shared CDR3 protein collapse into an entry with the most common genes and DNA. TCRdb, not the authors, supplied the V and J calls. The sample records around 280,000 distinct CDR3 sequences, 25% to 30% of which are singletons. The ten most abundant clones make up over 25% of the sample.

This clonotype was detected ten times or more. It lacks a known antigen. No qualities accompany the bases; no much larger clone lies one base away. Systemically healthy Caucasian individuals from Russia, 39 in total and aged roughly 6 to 100 years, were included as donors. Each donor gave about 9.8 milliliters of peripheral blood, drawn into EDTA-treated Vacutainer tubes. Ficoll-Paque density-gradient centrifugation was used to isolate PBMCs, with at least 7 million per sample. Total RNA, at least 5 micrograms per sample, was extracted from PBMCs with Trizol reagent. For every donor, flow cytometry on a PBMC aliquot measured the percentage of naive CD45RAhigh/CD27high T cells.

The chain is encoded by TRBV6-1 joined to TRBJ2-5, and 7 junctional nucleotides match TRBD1. The TCR comes from a woman in her 70s in good health. The sample was blood. DNA sequence: TGTGCCAGCAGAGCCCCAGACAGGGACGGCGAGACCCAGTACTTC. This translates into CASRAPDRDGETQYF.